This T cell receptor beta chain was sequenced during a study of response to subunit inactivated influenza vaccine. Findings and caveats of the study: That few new T cells are recruited by each seasonal influenza vaccination was the authors' suggestion.

Each CDR3 protein is one row after TCRdb ran MiXCR on the RT-PCR reads. The sample carries 500,000 to 550,000 distinct CDR3 sequences, 6.5% to 8% recorded once. This clonotype showed up many times. Its target is unknown. The CDR3 sequence is 11 residues long. V lost 5 bases and J lost 4, with 5 bases in between. The starting material was PBMCs from blood, obtained roughly 24 months after vaccination. The rearrangement joins TRBV12-3 or TRBV12-4 to TRBJ1-2; D remains ambiguous. The clonotype comes from a man aged 45 to 75 who received an inactivated influenza vaccine. CDR3 sequence: CASSSAYGYTF. CDR3 bases: TGTGCCAGCAGTAGTGCCTATGGCTACACCTTC.